What follows are 26 T cell receptor beta chains derived from one specimen sequenced in a study of T cell repertoires in cytomegalovirus infection. For these receptors, no antigen is known. TCRdb re-called the reads through MiXCR, storing one row per CDR3 protein. Here the sample spans tens of thousands of distinct CDR3 sequences, more than 15% being singletons. The source material was CD8+ T cells from cultured PBMCs, sampled from culture after CMV antigen stimulation. The receptors were sampled from a human donor in good health (CMV status not recorded). Some clones in this sample may be carry-over from other donors' samples.

The genes are TRBV7-8 and TRBJ2-1; D gene uncertain. The germline V gene encodes CDR1 SGHVS and CDR2 FQNEAQ. The CDR3 runs to 12 residues. V was pared by 1 base and J by 12 bases, with 10 bases between. The CDR3 coding sequence is TGTGCCAGCAGCTTAGGTGGAACAAGGCAGTTCTTC. Residues: CASSLGGTRQFF.

This clonotype was recorded a few times. The chain employs TRBV7-2 and TRBJ1-1; no clear D. Germline CDR1 SGHTA, CDR2 FQGNSA. Deletions cut 7 bases from V and 0 bases from J, with 9 bases between. CDR3 length: 13 amino acids. CDR3 sequence: CASTLNLNTEAFF. The DNA for the CDR3 is TGTGCCAGCACCCTAAATCTGAACACTGAAGCTTTCTTT.

CDR3 sequence: CASSLESLYF. CDR3 bases: TGTGCCAGCAGCCTGGAGTCTTTGTACTTC. The chain links TRBV7-2 to TRBJ2-7; D remains unclear. Trimming left V 5 bases short and J 12 bases short, with 11 bases between. The CDR3 sequence is 10 residues long. The germline V gene encodes CDR1 SGHTA and CDR2 FQGNSA.

The rearrangement joins TRBV7-2 to TRBJ1-5, with D unresolved. V was pared by 5 bases and J by 0 bases, with 11 bases between. This CDR3 is 15 amino acids long. The germline gives CDR1 SGHTA, CDR2 FQGNSA. In DNA, the CDR3 is TGTGCCAGCAGCCCGGGAGAATTTAGCAATCAGCCCCAGCATTTT. As protein: CASSPGEFSNQPQHF.

This clonotype was detected a few times. J is TRBJ2-5 and V is TRBV27, with unresolved D. The CDR3 runs to 13 residues. V was shortened by 4 bases and J by 0 bases, with 6 bases between the two germline ends. Germline V gene sequence: CDR1 MNHEY, CDR2 SMNVEV (reference sequence). The CDR3: CASSSLYQETQYF. The CDR3 DNA reads as TGTGCCAGCAGTTCACTCTACCAAGAGACCCAGTACTTC.

This clonotype was seen more than once but under ten times. The CDR3: CASSLTGSFDQPQHF. The CDR3 DNA reads as TGTGCCAGCAGTCTAACCGGGAGCTTCGATCAGCCCCAGCATTTT. The chain carries TRBV27 and TRBJ1-5; D not resolved. Germline values: CDR1 MNHEY, CDR2 SMNVEV (reference sequence). The CDR3 is made up of 15 amino acids. The V end lost 5 bases, the J end lost 5 bases, and 16 bases lay between the germline ends.

The V and J genes are TRBV12-3 or TRBV12-4 and TRBJ2-1; possibly TRBD1 or TRBD2 for D (6 bases each). Trimming pared 5 bases from V and 4 bases from J, leaving 18 bases between. This CDR3 comprises 16 residues. The CDR3 coding sequence is TGTGCCAGCAGTAAAGTACGGGGGCTCGGGTACAATGAGCAGTTCTTC. Its protein product is CASSKVRGLGYNEQFF.

This clonotype was seen more than once but under ten times. The gene calls are TRBV7-2 and TRBJ2-5, with D uncertain. This CDR3 region has 16 residues. Germline V gene data show CDR1 as SGHTA and CDR2 as FQGNSA. V was cut by 6 bases and J by 3 bases, with 20 bases left in between. CDR3 sequence: CASRRVWARVEETQYF. The CDR3 bases are TGTGCCAGCAGAAGAGTCTGGGCGCGTGTAGAAGAGACCCAGTACTTC. Combining the CDR3 with reference TRBV7-2 and TRBJ2-5 gives the whole variable domain GAGVSQSPSNKVTEKGKDVELRCDPISGHTALYWYRQSLGQGLEFLIYFQGNSAPDKSGLPSDRFSAERTGGSVSTLTIQRTQQEDSAVYLCASRRVWARVEETQYFGPGTRLLVL.

This CDR3 reads CASSQITGVNYEQYF. Written as DNA, the CDR3 is TGCGCCAGCAGCCAGATCACAGGGGTTAACTACGAGCAGTACTTC. The chain has TRBV4-1 and TRBJ2-7; TRBD1 matches 7 bases. Germline CDR1 reads MGHRA; CDR2 reads YSYEKL. The CDR3 runs 15 residues. V trimming: 3 bases; J trimming: 3 bases; junction bases outside the gene matches: 8.

The V gene is TRBV4-2, the J gene TRBJ2-7; possible D gene TRBD2, 5 bases. Trimming cost V 0 bases and J 1 base, with 16 bases left between them. CDR1 LGHNA and CDR2 YNFKEQ come from the germline V gene. CDR3 size: 17 residues. CDR3 DNA: TGTGCCAGCAGCCAAGAGAGGTTAGAGGGCCGTTCCTACGAGCAGTACTTC. Translation: CASSQERLEGRSYEQYF.

The chain uses TRBV11-2 and TRBJ2-7, with D unclear. The CDR3 extends over 13 amino acids. CDR1 and CDR2 (germline): SGHAT, FQNNGV. V was cut by 7 bases and J by 6 bases, with 16 bases left in between. CDR3 nucleotide sequence: TGTGCCAGCACCCCCGAGTTTTCCGGCGAGCAGTACTTC. It is translated as CASTPEFSGEQYF.

This clonotype was seen repeatedly, ten times or more. The V gene is TRBV7-8, the J gene TRBJ2-3; perhaps TRBD2 as D (5 bases). V was shortened by 3 bases and J by 5 bases, with 9 bases between the two germline ends. The CDR3 length is 13 residues. Germline loops: CDR1 SGHVS, CDR2 FQNEAQ. In nucleotides, the CDR3 is TGTGCCAGCAGCTTTCTACGGGGAGATACGCAGTATTTT. It is translated as CASSFLRGDTQYF.

The chain is built from TRBV7-2 and TRBJ2-5; 12 nucleotides agree with TRBD2. Trimming removed 4 bases from V and 4 bases from J; junction bases left unmatched: 7. In germline, CDR1 is SGHTA, CDR2 FQGNSA. This CDR3 contains 16 residues. CDR3 sequence: CASSSRPTSGGETQYF. CDR3 coding DNA: TGTGCCAGCAGCTCCCGCCCGACTAGCGGGGGAGAGACCCAGTACTTC. The full variable domain, completed using reference TRBV7-2 and TRBJ2-5, is GAGVSQSPSNKVTEKGKDVELRCDPISGHTALYWYRQSLGQGLEFLIYFQGNSAPDKSGLPSDRFSAERTGGSVSTLTIQRTQQEDSAVYLCASSSRPTSGGETQYFGPGTRLLVL.

This chain uses TRBV6-4 with TRBJ1-4, with D possibly being TRBD1 (6 bases). The CDR3 contains 19 residues. V shed 2 bases and J shed 2 bases, with 21 bases lying between them. In germline, CDR1 is MRHNA, CDR2 SNTAGT. This CDR3 reads CASSDPSRTAPGTNEKLFF. The CDR3 nucleotides are TGTGCCAGCAGTGACCCCTCAAGGACAGCCCCCGGGACTAATGAAAAACTGTTTTTT.

V gene TRBV29-1 combines with J gene TRBJ2-6; 8 bases fit TRBD2. The trim removed 7 bases at V and 3 bases at J, leaving 8 bases unmatched. The CDR3 loop spans 15 amino acids. CDR1 is SQVTM and CDR2 is ANQGSEA in the germline V gene. Here the CDR3 DNA reads TGCAGCGCCCTGGGCGGGGGGCTTGGGGCCAACGTCCTGACTTTC. Translating gives CSALGGGLGANVLTF.

The DNA of the CDR3 is TGTGCCAGCAGCCGACAGGTGGCTTTGACCGGGGAGCTGTTTTTT. Protein product: CASSRQVALTGELFF. J is TRBJ2-2 and V is TRBV28; weak D call: TRBD1 (6 bases). V gave up 6 bases and J gave up 5 bases, with 16 bases separating them. The CDR3 runs 15 residues. Germline CDR1 MDHEN, CDR2 SYDVKM.

In this sample, this clonotype turned up a few times. The chain links TRBV7-3 to TRBJ1-4; weak D call: TRBD1 (5 bases). CDR3 size: 16 residues. Per germline, CDR1 SGHTA and CDR2 FQGTGA. Trimming cost V 4 bases and J 8 bases, with 20 bases left between them. As DNA, the CDR3 is TGTGCCAGCAGCTCCACCCCAACTGGGGGAAGCGAAAAACTGTTTTTT. This sequence encodes CASSSTPTGGSEKLFF.

This clonotype occurred a few times. The J gene is TRBJ1-1, the V gene TRBV7-9, with D uncertain. CDR1 and CDR2 (germline): SEHNR, FQNEAQ (reference sequence). The CDR3 covers 12 residues. V was cut by 3 bases and J by 2 bases, with 4 bases left in between. The CDR3 sequence is CASSLLNTEAFF. The CDR3 DNA is TGTGCCAGCAGCTTGTTAAACACTGAAGCTTTCTTT.

The CDR3 protein is CASSYGLSNEQFF. In DNA form, the CDR3 reads TGTGCCAGTAGTTACGGACTGTCGAATGAGCAGTTCTTC. The chain couples TRBV19 to TRBJ2-1, with a weak D call TRBD2 (5 bases). Deletions cut 5 bases from V and 7 bases from J, with 12 bases between. The CDR3 loop spans 13 amino acids. Germline CDR1 is LNHDA and CDR2 is SQIVND (reference sequence).

The CDR3: CASSGTSGTNEQFF. The CDR3 nucleotides read TGCGCCAGCAGTGGGACTAGCGGGACCAATGAGCAGTTCTTC. V and J are TRBV10-2 and TRBJ2-1; 12 bases line up with TRBD2. CDR3 length: 14 residues. CDR1 and CDR2 from the germline V gene are WSHSY and SAAADI. Unmatched junction bases numbered 1, after V lost 4 bases and J lost 6 bases.

A few counts support this clonotype. In nucleotides, the CDR3 is TGTGCCAGCAGCGCCACGGACGAGAATCAGCCCCAGCATTTT. Its translation: CASSATDENQPQHF. The V call is TRBV7-2, the J call TRBJ1-5; D remains unclear. Germline V CDR1 and CDR2: SGHTA, FQGNSA. The CDR3 sequence is 14 residues long. Trimming removed 5 bases at V and 4 bases at J, with 12 bases between.

J is TRBJ2-1 and V is TRBV29-1; tentatively, D is TRBD2 (5 bases). V gave up 4 bases and J gave up 7 bases, with 11 bases separating them. This CDR3 comprises 12 residues. Germline CDR1 is SQVTM and CDR2 is ANQGSEA. The CDR3 DNA reads TGCAGCGTTGGAGGGTTGGGAAATGAGCAGTTCTTC. It encodes CSVGGLGNEQFF.

In this sample, this clonotype turned up a few times. The J gene is TRBJ1-1, the V gene TRBV18; no clear D. The CDR3 spans 16 residues. Trimming removed 8 bases at V and 3 bases at J, with 22 bases between. Germline values: CDR1 KGHSH, CDR2 LQKENI. Here the CDR3 DNA reads TGTGCCAGCAGTGGCGGCCTCCTCCTATGGGACACTGAAGCTTTCTTT. As protein: CASSGGLLLWDTEAFF.

This chain connects TRBV7-3 to TRBJ2-2, with TRBD1 identical over 9 bases. CDR1 SGHTA and CDR2 FQGTGA come from the germline V gene. The V segment lost 3 bases and the J segment 5 bases; nucleotides outside the gene matches: 7. The CDR3 is 16 residues long. CDR3 loop: CASSLAGTGRTGELFF. CDR3 coding DNA: TGTGCCAGCAGCTTGGCGGGGACAGGGAGGACCGGGGAGCTGTTTTTT.

This clonotype turned up a few times. In DNA form, the CDR3 reads TGTGCCAGCATTCAACTAGCGGGGGGTGAGCAGTTCTTC. This translates into CASIQLAGGEQFF. The V call is TRBV6-5, the J call TRBJ2-1; 12 bases align to TRBD2. The CDR3 has 13 residues. V was pared by 7 bases and J by 9 bases, with 4 bases of the junction left unmatched. CDR1 is MNHEY, CDR2 SVGAGI, per germline.

A few counts support this clonotype. The chain recombines TRBV10-1 with TRBJ2-3; TRBD2 matches 7 bases. The CDR3 covers 16 residues. Per germline, CDR1 WNHNN and CDR2 SYGVQD (reference sequence). V was clipped by 4 bases and J by 4 bases; unmatched bases: 11. Here the CDR3 reads CASSVLAVHGSDTQYF. The CDR3 nucleotides read TGCGCCAGCAGTGTCCTAGCGGTCCATGGCTCAGATACGCAGTATTTT.